The rows below give T cell receptor beta chains drawn from one sample of a study of OX40 agonist ivuxolimab in advanced cancers. The repertoire was sequenced with immunoSEQ multiplex PCR; TCRdb's copy has only in-frame clones and lacks some. This sample has about 67,000 clones, with about 85% found just once. The sequencing used CD4+ or CD8+ T cells sorted from blood, collected in a trial of the OX40 agonist ivuxolimab. All receptors come from an adult with an advanced solid tumor such as melanoma, head and neck, liver or kidney cancer. CDR3s leave out the opening cysteine and the closing phenylalanine or tryptophan.

ASSLVLAVGELF,TRBJ2-2,TRBV7-2
ATGGVGVGNQPQH,TRBJ1-5,TRBV15
ATSRESPARPQY,TRBJ2-3,TRBV15
ASSSGTSQETQY,TRBJ2-5,TRBV5-1
ASSLWRQGAKAF,TRBJ1-1,TRBV5-5
ASSFRGGIYGDTQY,TRBJ2-3,TRBV27
ASSPPGGNTEAF,TRBJ1-1,TRBV18
ASSQEQARNQPQH,TRBJ1-5,TRBV4-2
ASSDEAGLYNEQF,TRBJ2-1,TRBV6-4
ASSWTSGQETQY,TRBJ2-5,TRBV7-6
AWSRQPYEQY,TRBJ2-7,TRBV30
AWSPDGAGELF,TRBJ2-2,TRBV30
ASSGGQGYYNEQF,TRBJ2-1,TRBV5-4
ASKEGSSYNEQF,TRBJ2-1,TRBV6-5
ASRLPNEKLF,TRBJ1-4,TRBV6-6
ASSAGGTSYEQY,TRBJ2-7,TRBV7-9
ASSRDRSSYNEQF,TRBJ2-1,TRBV2
ASSFGGDRNQPQH,TRBJ1-5,TRBV5-1